The sequence of this T cell receptor (beta chain) was determined in a study of OX40 agonist ivuxolimab in advanced cancers. About the full investigation: The costimulatory receptor OX40 (CD134) was targeted by ivuxolimab, a fully human IgG2 agonistic monoclonal antibody. Of the 50 to 55 dose-escalation patients, hepatocellular carcinoma was present in 19, melanoma in around 15, renal cell carcinoma in 9 and head and neck cancer in 9. Prior anti-PD-1, anti-PD-L1 or anti-CTLA-4 therapy was permitted, and approximately 41% of dose-escalation patients had received checkpoint inhibitors. A male proportion of around 83% and a mean age of around 60 years, ranging from 23 to 79, were recorded for the dose-escalation cohort. The monotherapy dose-escalation portion (N ≈ 55 patients) of the phase I ivuxolimab trial is reported in the paper. Intravenous ivuxolimab was administered to patients every 2 weeks at six dose levels: 0.01, 0.1, 0.3, 1.5, 3 and 10 mg/kg. Partial responses occurred in three dose-escalation patients, of whom one had hepatocellular carcinoma and two had cutaneous melanoma. Peripheral TCRbeta sequencing aimed to test whether ivuxolimab altered TCR sequence diversity and caused clonal T-cell expansion. On the study overall, not on this receptor specifically: At doses of 0.1 to 3.0 mg/kg, clonal expansion of both CD4+ and CD8+ blood T cells was observed from baseline to week 6. In partial responders in the 0.1-3.0 mg/kg groups, normalized peripheral clonal expansion was found to be among the lowest, especially among CD8+ T cells. After ivuxolimab, expanded clones were on average more numerous among CD8+ T cells than among CD4+ T cells. Low levels of normalized T-cell clonal expansion were also seen in some nonresponding patients. The antigen specificity of the peripheral T cells that underwent clonal expansion was not determined.

Genomic DNA was isolated from the sorted cells so that the TCRbeta CDR3 region could be sequenced. The immunoSEQ Assay was used for sequencing of TCRbeta CDR3 regions. TCRdb re-hosts the immuneACCESS table, in-frame sequences only. Its copies lack some clones; in the studies checked, an unresolved V gene accounts for under half of them, and the cause for the rest is not known. This sample holds 40,000 to 45,000 clones; about 80% were observed only once. In total, the top ten clones hold around 4.2% of the sample. The trial excluded patients who had a history of autoimmune disease or were on systemic immunosuppression. Peripheral blood for TCR sequencing was collected from all dose cohorts at baseline, on cycle 4 day 1, and on cycle 7 day 1. Samples came from an open-label, multicenter, first-in-human phase I dose-escalation trial of ivuxolimab. Adults with locally advanced or metastatic head and neck squamous cell, hepatocellular, melanoma or renal cell carcinoma were enrolled in the trial. Before TCR sequencing, CD4+ T cells and CD8+ T cells were sorted from peripheral blood as separate populations.

Remarks on this clone: Its antigen specificity is not known. Base qualities are not at hand, and no much larger clone is one base apart.

The receptor's source is an adult with an advanced solid tumor such as melanoma, head and neck, liver or kidney cancer. The sequences come from CD4+ or CD8+ T cells sorted from blood, collected in a trial of the OX40 agonist ivuxolimab.

The DNA sequence follows: TGTGCCACCAGCAGAGACCTAAGGGGGACCTCTACAGCAACTAATGAAAAACTGTTTTTT. This yields the protein CATSRDLRGTSTATNEKLFF. The chain couples TRBV15 to TRBJ1-4; TRBD1 could be the D gene, as 6 bases match. As encoded in the germline V gene (reference sequence), CDR1 is LNHNV while CDR2 is YYDKDF. The cysteine opens and the phenylalanine closes a CDR3 of 20 amino acids. Here the CDR3 DNA is all that survives: 60 bases in frame from base 1. V sheds 0 bases and J sheds 0 bases, leaving 20 bases between their ends.